Listed below are T cell receptor beta chains from one sample, sequenced in a study of PD-1 blockade in classical Hodgkin lymphoma. The data were produced by immunoSEQ multiplex PCR, yet TCRdb's version contains in-frame clones alone and is incomplete. The sample yields around 20,000 clones, around 77% seen once. The source material was peripheral blood mononuclear cells (PBMCs), sampled before the second cycle of nivolumab. The receptors here all came from a human donor with classical Hodgkin lymphoma. CDR3s leave out the opening cysteine and the closing phenylalanine or tryptophan. Each record gives: J gene, D gene, V gene, CDR3 protein. D genes are given only for firm matches.

J gene: TRBJ2-3
D gene: TRBD1
V gene: TRBV28
CDR3 protein: ASSWGQVADTQY

J gene: TRBJ2-1
D gene: TRBD2
V gene: TRBV2
CDR3 protein: ASSGWTSDYNEQF

J gene: TRBJ1-3
D gene: NA
V gene: TRBV5-8
CDR3 protein: ASSQERQASSGNTIY

J gene: TRBJ1-6
D gene: TRBD1
V gene: TRBV5-6
CDR3 protein: ASSLFGTGGSPLH

J gene: TRBJ2-5
D gene: NA
V gene: TRBV5-1
CDR3 protein: ASSLDPRRLQETQY

J gene: TRBJ2-3
D gene: NA
V gene: TRBV7-2
CDR3 protein: ASSPPLRTDTQY

J gene: TRBJ2-3
D gene: TRBD1
V gene: TRBV6-1
CDR3 protein: ASSDYRGSADTQY

J gene: TRBJ1-5
D gene: NA
V gene: TRBV6-1
CDR3 protein: ASMGMGTQH

J gene: TRBJ2-1
D gene: NA
V gene: TRBV10-1
CDR3 protein: ASSENRPSSYNEQF

J gene: TRBJ1-2
D gene: NA
V gene: TRBV5-1
CDR3 protein: ASSLDVRDYGYT

J gene: TRBJ1-2
D gene: NA
V gene: TRBV21-1
CDR3 protein: ASSKKRTGEYGYT

J gene: TRBJ1-5
D gene: NA
V gene: TRBV23-1
CDR3 protein: ASSHPTDSHNQPQH

J gene: TRBJ2-7
D gene: NA
V gene: TRBV11-2
CDR3 protein: ASSHTGTPYEQY

J gene: TRBJ2-1
D gene: NA
V gene: TRBV5-4
CDR3 protein: ASSRAGGNEQF

J gene: TRBJ2-2
D gene: NA
V gene: TRBV5-1
CDR3 protein: ASSFGRDTGELF

J gene: TRBJ1-6
D gene: NA
V gene: TRBV21-1
CDR3 protein: ASTRQEGSPLH

J gene: TRBJ1-4
D gene: NA
V gene: TRBV18
CDR3 protein: ASSPGVGEKLF

J gene: TRBJ2-7
D gene: NA
V gene: TRBV5-6
CDR3 protein: ASSLTGSYEQY